These 9 T cell receptor beta chains were sequenced from one sample in a study of human T cells and chemical hapten exposure. TCRdb processed the 5' RACE reads anew with MiXCR; each CDR3 protein has one entry. The table shows 81,000 or so distinct CDR3 sequences, with 6.5% to 8.5% occurring only once. The total RNA was obtained from whole blood that was not fractionated. Receptors originate from a male donor in good health.

This chain joins TRBV10-3 and TRBJ1-1; TRBD1 agrees at 12 bases. V was clipped by 7 bases and J by 6 bases; unmatched bases: 9. The germline V gene encodes CDR1 ENHRY and CDR2 SYGVKD. The CDR3 spans 15 residues. CDR3 DNA: TGTGCCATCAAAGGGACAGGGGGCCCCAGGGCTGAAGCTTTCTTT. Translating it yields CAIKGTGGPRAEAFF.

This clonotype has more than one count but fewer than ten. The chain recombines TRBV7-2 with TRBJ2-1; TRBD1 matches 10 bases. With 4 bases clipped from V and 6 bases from J, the junction kept 6 bases outside the gene matches. Germline assignment: CDR1 SGHTA and CDR2 FQGNSA. The CDR3 length is 15 residues. CDR3 loop: CASSSLTGGINEQFF. Here the CDR3 DNA reads TGTGCCAGCAGCTCCCTGACAGGGGGCATCAATGAGCAGTTCTTC.

This clonotype was recorded at least ten times. The chain joins TRBV9 to TRBJ2-5; a weak D match, TRBD1 (5 bases). V was clipped by 3 bases and J by 3 bases, with 9 bases between them. CDR1 SGDLS and CDR2 YYNGEE come from the germline V gene. The CDR3 loop spans 13 amino acids. CDR3 protein: CASSGDSEETQYF. CDR3 nucleotide sequence: TGTGCCAGCAGCGGCGACAGTGAAGAGACCCAGTACTTC.

The chain uses TRBV7-8 and TRBJ2-6, with D hard to call. Trimming pared 1 base from V and 5 bases from J, leaving 9 bases between. CDR1 is SGHVS, CDR2 FQNEAQ, per germline. CDR3 length: 15 residues. The DNA of the CDR3 is TGTGCCAGCAGCTTAGGTGCTTCCTGGGCCAACGTCCTGACTTTC. This gives the protein CASSLGASWANVLTF. Looking up the rest from reference TRBV7-8 and TRBJ2-6 gives the full variable domain: GAGVSQSPRYKVAKRGQDVALRCDPISGHVSLFWYQQALGQGPEFLTYFQNEAQLDKSGLPSDRFFAERPEGSVSTLKIQRTQQEDSAVYLCASSLGASWANVLTFGAGSRLTVL.

This clonotype has at least ten counts. This chain links TRBV5-1 with TRBJ2-2; tentatively, D is TRBD1 or TRBD2 (5 bases each). This CDR3 is built from 14 residues. V was pared by 0 bases and J by 5 bases, with 8 bases between. CDR1 is SGHRS and CDR2 is YFSETQ in the germline V gene. For the CDR3, the DNA is TGCGCCAGCAGCTTGGACTGGGGGACCGGGGAGCTGTTTTTT. Translated, it gives CASSLDWGTGELFF.

This clonotype has only a few counts. The chain links TRBV5-5 to TRBJ2-7; 8 bases line up with TRBD1. After removal of 6 bases from V and 7 bases from J, the junction contained 9 bases not matched to a gene. The CDR3 sequence is 13 residues long. CDR1 and CDR2 (germline): SGHKS, YYEKEE (reference sequence). The CDR3 reads CASTLQGAGEQYF. The CDR3 DNA follows: TGTGCCAGCACCCTTCAGGGGGCGGGGGAGCAGTACTTC.

The CDR3 region has the DNA TGTGCCAGCAGCTTAGGACAGTACACTTCCTACGAGCAGTACTTC. Protein: CASSLGQYTSYEQYF. The chain carries TRBV7-9 and TRBJ2-7; possibly TRBD1 for D (5 bases). CDR3 length: 15 amino acids. V was pared by 1 base and J by 1 base, with 11 bases between. The germline V gene has CDR1 SEHNR and CDR2 FQNEAQ (reference sequence).

This clonotype came up many times. The chain employs TRBV11-2 and TRBJ1-1; tentatively, D is TRBD1 (5 bases). The V and J ends lost 3 bases and 4 bases respectively, with 9 bases between them. Germline CDR1 and CDR2: SGHAT and FQNNGV. The CDR3 loop spans 13 amino acids. The CDR3 region is CASSLEGITEAFF. The CDR3 DNA is TGTGCCAGCAGCTTGGAGGGGATCACTGAAGCTTTCTTT.

In this sample, this clonotype turned up many times. V gene TRBV5-5 combines with J gene TRBJ1-2; 9 positions agree with TRBD1. The CDR3 length is 14 residues. V trimming: 0 bases; J trimming: 6 bases; junction bases outside the gene matches: 3. Germline CDR1 and CDR2: SGHKS and YYEKEE (reference sequence). For the CDR3, the DNA is TGTGCCAGCAGCTTGGTACAGGGGGCGGATGGCTACACCTTC. This sequence encodes CASSLVQGADGYTF.